The clone carrying this T cell receptor (beta chain) appeared many times. The time point was: newly diagnosed GD, antithyroid drugs for less than 3 months. There was RNA extracted from PBMCs, and the TCR library was made from it. The sample originates from a study of regulatory T cells in long-lasting Graves disease. CDR3-region Arm-PCR and iRepertoire HTBI primers produced the TCR beta libraries. One entry per CDR3 protein, called by TCRdb with MiXCR from the multiplex PCR reads. The sample holds about 520,000 distinct CDR3 sequences; about 11% are singletons and the top ten take 8% to 10%. Germline V gene lookup returns CDR1 LNHDA and CDR2 SQIVND (reference sequence). The ends lost 5 bases at V and 5 bases at J; junction bases unmatched: 4. The CDR3 has 15 amino acids. These data also formed part of another study, on T cells in Graves' hyperthyroidism and ophthalmopathy.

The source material was peripheral blood mononuclear cells (PBMCs), sampled at new diagnosis, from a patient treated with antithyroid drugs. The sequence derives from a woman aged 25 to 39 with Graves disease. This chain joins TRBV19 and TRBJ2-5; 14 bases match TRBD2. This CDR3 reads CASSPRTSGRETQYF. CDR3 coding DNA: TGTGCCAGTAGTCCCCGGACTAGCGGGAGGGAGACCCAGTACTTC.